This is a list of T cell receptor beta chains from one sample in a study of T cell responses to AZD1222 COVID-19 vaccine. Measured with immunoSEQ multiplex PCR; TCRdb has only the in-frame clones, and not every one. The table includes 150,000 or so clones, 70% to 90% detected once. The sequences come from peripheral blood, collected on day 0 of AZD1222 vaccination. The receptors shown here come from an adult in good health. Both conserved end residues are part of each CDR3. Each record gives: V gene, D gene, CDR3 protein. A D gene is named only where the DNA matches it firmly.

TRBV27 - CASSLFPPGGGRGNYGYTF
TRBV3-1/TRBV3-2 - CASSQNGDTYNQPQHF
TRBV6-4 TRBD2 CASSPLAGSSEQYF
TRBV10-3 - CAISESGKDEAFF
TRBV19 - CASSIVGTNTEAFF
TRBV9 TRBD1 CASSVWTGVNYGYTF
TRBV15 - CATSRIRDEPTNEKLFF
TRBV28 TRBD1 CASSTAGTAGNTIYF
TRBV7-9 - CASSLEMGLLNYGYTF
TRBV4-1 TRBD1 CASSQQGDSNQPQHF
TRBV5-5 TRBD1 CASTTGGVGYTF
TRBV7-8 TRBD2 CASSLGLAATYNEQFF
TRBV7-9 - CASSLGTRGQYF
TRBV5-6 - CASSPTGSAKNIQYF
TRBV5-4 TRBD2 CASRVAGGPPDTQYF
TRBV7-9 - CASSLPSTGELFF
TRBV5-4 - CASSLVRGGGYEQYF
TRBV28 - CASSLRPRDEKLFF
TRBV6-5 TRBD1 CASSTPTGGQETQYF
TRBV3-1/TRBV3-2 - CASSPTGLGNTIYF
TRBV6-6 - CASSYSGNGEKLFF
TRBV30 - CASQGSSDTQYF